This T cell receptor (beta chain) was recorded in a study of vaccination effects on CD4 cells after COVID-19. As for the study in general: Convalescent patients (n = two) were sampled 16 days and one week prevaccination. Whole-study results and caveats: Post-vaccine spike-reactive clones in convalescents were mainly new vaccine-induced clones.

Regarding this clone: Its target is not known.

Trimming stripped 5 bases from V and 0 bases from J, with 11 bases between. Germline-derived CDR1 and CDR2 are SGDLS and YYNGEE. This CDR3 comprises 15 residues. Measured with immunoSEQ multiplex PCR; TCRdb has only the in-frame clones, and not every one. The table lists under 65,000 clones, about 77% of them singletons. Expansion of antigen-specific CD4+ T cells with viral peptide pools was carried out by the ViraFEST assay before sequencing. Culturing for 10 days preceded CD4+ T cell isolation. SARS-CoV-2 infected the person between March and December 2020, as confirmed by PCR. Every well got some 1.8 million PBMC, which were grown with about 9.2 IU/ml IL-2 and 8.5 to 10 ug/ml peptides. On day 3 and again on day 7, half the medium was replaced with IL-2 medium.

The sample was CD4+ T cells from PBMCs cultured with HIV peptides, taken before COVID-19 vaccination. The subset was: HIV-1 Nef peptide pool negative control/reference culture. The rearrangement joins TRBV9 to TRBJ2-2; D might be TRBD1 or TRBD2, each matching 5 bases. The sequence came from a human donor who had a prior SARS-CoV-2 infection. In nucleotides, the CDR3 is TGTGCCAGCAGTGAGGGGCTACCGAACACCGGGGAGCTGTTTTTT. Its translation: CASSEGLPNTGELFF.